Presented here are 20 T cell receptor beta chains from one specimen sequenced in a study of blood T cell repertoires in COVID-19. The assay was immunoSEQ multiplex PCR, and TCRdb's table has in-frame clones only and misses some. The data show some 180,000 clones, with roughly 80% seen just once and 13% held by the top ten. The sequenced sample consisted of peripheral blood. The receptors were sampled from a man aged 45-65 years who had recovered from COVID-19.

The genes are TRBV2 and TRBJ2-5, with D maybe TRBD2 (10 bases). The CDR3 is 21 residues long. V was pared by 0 bases and J by 5 bases, with 31 bases between. Per germline, CDR1 SNHLY and CDR2 FYNNEI. CDR3 coding DNA: TGTGCCAGCAGTGAAGCGCCCGGGACAGGGTTTGGTAGCGGGAGGCGTGAGACCCAGTACTTC. It codes for CASSEAPGTGFGSGRRETQYF.

The chain couples TRBV7-6 to TRBJ1-3, with no clear D. The CDR3 consists of 16 residues. V was cut by 5 bases and J by 1 base, with 15 bases left in between. CDR1 is SGHVS and CDR2 is FNYEAQ in the germline V gene. The CDR3 sequence: CASSLNPPSSGNTIYF. As DNA, the CDR3 is TGTGCCAGCAGCCTCAACCCGCCGAGTTCTGGAAACACCATATATTTT.

The chain is built from TRBV6-5 and TRBJ2-3; 8 bases are a match to TRBD1. Germline-derived CDR1 and CDR2 are MNHEY and SVGAGI. V dropped 8 bases and J dropped 6; count of bases not matched to a gene: 13. This CDR3 spans 15 amino acids. The CDR3 loop is CASLRGDRSVDTQYF. CDR3 DNA: TGTGCCAGCCTCCGTGGGGACAGGTCAGTGGATACGCAGTATTTT.

The chain employs TRBV30 and TRBJ2-2; 10 bases line up with TRBD2. V was clipped by 3 bases and J by 6 bases; unmatched bases: 16. Germline assignment: CDR1 GTSNPN and CDR2 SVGIG (reference sequence). There are 18 residues in the CDR3. In DNA, the CDR3 is TGTGCCTGGAGACTGGGACTAGCGCCGACTTTACGGGCCGGGGAGCTGTTTTTT. Translation gives CAWRLGLAPTLRAGELFF.

The rearrangement uses TRBV7-9 and TRBJ2-1; TRBD2 might be the D (6 bases). Trimming left V 3 bases short and J 8 bases short, with 11 bases between. The CDR3 totals 13 residues. The germline CDR1 and CDR2 sequences are SEHNR and FQNEAQ (reference sequence). The CDR3 DNA reads as TGTGCCAGCAGCTTGTCAGGAGGGGATGAGCAGTTCTTC. Translation gives CASSLSGGDEQFF.

The chain uses TRBV5-1 and TRBJ2-5, with 11 bases aligning to TRBD2. V shed 5 bases and J 3 bases; nucleotides not matched to a gene: 3. The CDR3 is 14 amino acids. Germline-derived CDR1 and CDR2 are SGHRS and YFSETQ. CDR3 sequence: CASSLLAGEETQYF. CDR3 bases: TGCGCCAGCAGTTTACTAGCGGGGGAAGAGACCCAGTACTTC.

The rearrangement uses TRBV9 and TRBJ2-1; 11 nucleotides align to TRBD2. J gave up 9 bases and V 0 bases, and 5 bases lay outside the gene matches. Germline V gene data show CDR1 as SGDLS and CDR2 as YYNGEE. This CDR3 is 15 amino acids long. CDR3 sequence (DNA): TGTGCCAGCAGCGTAGTACTAGCGGGAGTCAGTGAGCAGTTCTTC. Its protein product is CASSVVLAGVSEQFF. Filled out from reference TRBV9 and TRBJ2-1, the complete variable domain reads DSGVTQTPKHLITATGQRVTLRCSPRSGDLSVYWYQQSLDQGLQFLIQYYNGEERAKGNILERFSAQQFPDLHSELNLSSLELGDSALYFCASSVVLAGVSEQFFGPGTRLTVL.

The V and J genes are TRBV30 and TRBJ1-5, with a weak D call TRBD1 (6 bases). The germline gives CDR1 GTSNPN, CDR2 SVGIG (reference sequence). The CDR3 has 12 amino acids. V dropped 1 base and J dropped 10 bases, with 11 bases sitting between them. The CDR3 region has the DNA TGTGCCTGGAGTGCACAGGGCAGCCCCCAGCATTTT. This gives the protein CAWSAQGSPQHF.

This clone was counted at least ten times. The V gene is TRBV7-9, the J gene TRBJ2-6; the D is unclear. Trimming removed 3 bases from V and 2 bases from J, with 8 bases in between. The CDR3 loop spans 15 amino acids. Germline V gene sequence: CDR1 SEHNR, CDR2 FQNEAQ (reference sequence). The DNA for the CDR3 is TGTGCCAGCAGCTTGCAGGTGGCTGGGGCCAACGTCCTGACTTTC. This gives the protein CASSLQVAGANVLTF. Based on the CDR3 plus reference TRBV7-9 and TRBJ2-6, the full variable domain is DTGVSQNPRHKITKRGQNVTFRCDPISEHNRLYWYRQTLGQGPEFLTYFQNEAQLEKSRLLSDRFSAERPKGSFSTLEIQRTEQGDSAMYLCASSLQVAGANVLTFGAGSRLTVL.

The genes are TRBV5-6 and TRBJ2-7, with TRBD2 identical over 11 bases. Germline CDR1 SGHDT, CDR2 YYEEEE. The J segment lost 2 bases and the V segment lost 4 bases, leaving 8 bases of the junction unmatched. The CDR3 loop spans 16 amino acids. The CDR3 nucleotides are TGTGCCAGCAGCAGAACTAGCGGGAGATTCCCCTACGAGCAGTACTTC. It specifies CASSRTSGRFPYEQYF.

The J gene is TRBJ2-1, the V gene TRBV3-1 (or the pseudogene TRBV3-2), with D possibly matching TRBD1 (5 bases). Germline V lookup: CDR1 LGHDT, CDR2 YNNKEL (reference sequence). The ends were cut back, 1 base at V and 9 bases at J, with 7 bases in the middle. The CDR3 has 12 amino acids. CDR3 coding DNA: TGTGCCAGCAGCCAAGTAACAGGTGAGCAGTTCTTC. Protein: CASSQVTGEQFF.

CDR3 region: CASSSLAGDGTGELFF. Written as DNA, the CDR3 is TGTGCCAGCAGCTCTTTAGCGGGAGATGGCACCGGGGAGCTGTTTTTT. The chain employs TRBV11-3 and TRBJ2-2; 9 bases agree with TRBD2. Germline lookup yields CDR1 SGHNT and CDR2 YENEEA. The CDR3 is made up of 16 amino acids. J gave up 4 bases and V 4 bases, and 7 bases lay outside the gene matches.

This chain joins TRBV12-5 and TRBJ2-1, with TRBD2 matching 8 bases. V lost 2 bases to trimming and J lost 1 base; unmatched junction nucleotides: 7. Germline V gene lookup returns CDR1 LGHNT and CDR2 FRNRAP. This CDR3 region has 17 residues. CDR3 nucleotide sequence: TGTGCTAGTGGTTTGACCCTGCGACTAGCGTCCTACAATGAGCAGTTCTTC. Residues: CASGLTLRLASYNEQFF.

This chain connects TRBV25-1 to TRBJ2-6, with D perhaps matching TRBD1 (6 bases). From germline, CDR1 is MGHDK and CDR2 SYGVNS. Trimming shortened V by 4 bases and J by 0 bases, and 16 bases separated the two germline ends. This CDR3 is built from 18 residues. CDR3 DNA sequence: TGTGCCAGCAGTGGCACAACAGGGAAGGGCTCTGGGGCCAACGTCCTGACTTTC. Encoded protein: CASSGTTGKGSGANVLTF. Combining the CDR3 with reference TRBV25-1 and TRBJ2-6 gives the whole variable domain EADIYQTPRYLVIGTGKKITLECSQTMGHDKMYWYQQDPGMELHLIHYSYGVNSTEKGDLSSESTVSRIRTEHFPLTLESARPSHTSQYLCASSGTTGKGSGANVLTFGAGSRLTVL.

J is TRBJ2-3 and V is TRBV28; 8 positions agree with TRBD2. Germline V CDR1 and CDR2: MDHEN, SYDVKM. The length of the CDR3 is 14 residues. V trimming: 5 bases; J trimming: 7 bases; junction bases outside the gene matches: 8. This chain's CDR3 is CASSRTSSDYTQYF. In DNA form, the CDR3 reads TGTGCCAGCAGTCGGACTAGCAGTGACTATACGCAGTATTTT.

This chain connects TRBV5-1 to TRBJ2-4; 9 bases agree with TRBD1. The J segment lost 7 bases and the V segment lost 1 base, leaving 6 bases of the junction unmatched. CDR1 is SGHRS, CDR2 YFSETQ, per germline. The CDR3 has 15 residues. As DNA, the CDR3 is TGCGCCAGCAGCTTGTTCGGACAGGGGAGCAACATTCAGTACTTC. Encoded protein: CASSLFGQGSNIQYF.

This clone was detected a few times. The J gene is TRBJ1-1, the V gene TRBV5-1; D unresolved. Trimming removed 4 bases at V and 4 bases at J, with 8 bases between. The CDR3 has 12 residues. The germline V gene has CDR1 SGHRS and CDR2 YFSETQ. The CDR3 DNA reads TGCGCCAGCAGCCCTGGGCCCACTGAAGCTTTCTTT. This encodes CASSPGPTEAFF.

The rearrangement joins TRBV6-5 to TRBJ2-1; D remains ambiguous. Germline lookup yields CDR1 MNHEY and CDR2 SVGAGI. The germline V and J ends were trimmed by 7 bases and 4 bases, with 11 bases remaining between them. CDR3 length: 13 residues. The CDR3, as DNA: TGTGCCAGCACCTTTGGAGCTTACAATGAGCAGTTCTTC. The encoded protein is CASTFGAYNEQFF.

The chain couples TRBV5-1 to TRBJ2-1; 7 bases map to TRBD2. Trimming removed 0 bases from V and 8 bases from J; junction bases left unmatched: 5. Per the germline V gene, CDR1 is SGHRS and CDR2 is YFSETQ. This CDR3 comprises 14 residues. CDR3 sequence: CASSLGEGLHEQFF. The CDR3, as DNA: TGCGCCAGCAGCTTGGGGGAGGGCCTCCATGAGCAGTTCTTC.

This clone was picked up a small number of times. The V and J genes are TRBV11-2 and TRBJ1-1; D uncertain. CDR3 length: 16 amino acids. The germline CDR1 and CDR2 sequences are SGHAT and FQNNGV. Trimming took 2 bases from V and 3 from J, leaving 16 bases between them. The CDR3 spells CASSLRRDPTYTEAFF. The CDR3 coding sequence is TGTGCCAGCAGCTTACGCCGGGATCCTACTTACACTGAAGCTTTCTTT.